This TCR beta chain was profiled in a study of cytomegalovirus exposure and HLA in healthy donors (TCRdb year 2017). Looking at the study overall: According to an earlier analysis of 587 of the donors, about 179 million T cells yielded approximately 120 million unique TCR beta sequences and approximately 300 Gb of sequence data. Roughly 310 gigabases of sequencing data and approximately 84 million unique TCR sequences were included in an early release covering 500 to 750 HLA-typed donors. Of the roughly 400 genotyped donors, approximately 83% fell in the genetic ancestry cluster associated with self-reported Caucasian donors. The study aimed to test whether cataloging public T cell receptors could reveal signatures of past pathogen exposure. The T cell repertoires of 666 subjects were profiled by immunosequencing and related to cytomegalovirus serostatus. In addition to the first cohort of approximately 650 subjects, a separate validation cohort of approximately 120 different subjects was used. The study combined high-throughput TCR immunosequencing, statistical association of individual TCRs with disease status, and machine learning to predict cytomegalovirus infection status. A later analysis re-examined previously published TCR beta repertoires from about 700 donors and added high-resolution HLA genotyping to investigate patterns of TCR occurrence. The later analysis used no new phenotypic data to find candidate immune exposures, relying instead on TCR beta sequences and their occurrence across donors. To decide whether each TCR beta V gene segment behaved as functional or pseudogenic, an earlier analysis of over 500 of the donors relied on high-throughput TCR beta sequencing. Donor age, sex, ethnicity and CMV serostatus were compiled alongside the repertoire data. Genome-wide SNP genotypes for about three fifths of the roughly 700 donors were used in a later genetic analysis, which treated that subset as a discovery cohort. Every discovery cohort repertoire had been produced on one sequencing platform. HLA typing covered class I and class II loci at four-digit resolution. Typing coverage differed by locus: A, B, C, DRB1 and DQB1 were typed in roughly 620-630 donors, DQA1 in roughly 500, DPA1 in around 580, and DPB1 in roughly 450. A few DR-DQ haplotypes were treated as single units for association and clustering because of strong linkage in the cohort. On average, over 200,000 unique TCR beta nucleotide sequences were sequenced per donor among 398 genotyped donors of the cohort, with around 19% of those sequences being non-productive.

The CDR3 runs 15 residues from the cysteine to the phenylalanine. Just the 45-base CDR3 DNA is kept, in frame starting at base 1. Via the germline V gene, CDR1 is MDHEN and CDR2 SYDVKM. The junction shows trimming of 3 bases on V and 5 bases on J, plus 16 bases between the germline ends. This clone was counted a few times. The specificity of this receptor is unknown. Base quality data are lacking; no much larger clone is found one base away. The library was made by the immunoSEQ multiplex PCR assay. The multiplex PCR relied on a mix of 60 forward primers for TCR Vbeta segments and 13 reverse primers for TCR Jbeta segments. Amplification of the CDR3 region of rearranged TCR beta genes was performed with a multiplex PCR assay on genomic DNA. Amplified TCR beta libraries were sequenced as 87-base-pair reads on the Illumina HiSeq System. In the authors' own workflow: Across the 640 or so repertoires, a later analysis counted about 81 million unique TCR beta chains, 9.5 million to 12 million of which were shared by at least two donors. Raw reads were error-corrected and collapsed into unique sequences by a nearest-neighbor algorithm in which closely related sequences were merged to remove PCR and sequencing errors. CDR3 sequences were aligned to IMGT reference sequences to assign V, D and J gene segments. For a sequence to be retained, a match of at least six nucleotides was required to both a V gene segment and a J gene segment. Rearrangements were called productive when the CDR3 lacked stop codons and stayed in frame with V and J; all others were non-productive. Following IMGT convention, CDR3 was defined as the stretch from the second conserved V-encoded cysteine up to the conserved J-encoded phenylalanine. The earlier analysis of 587 of the donors excluded sequences that lacked an unambiguous match to a single V gene segment. An earlier analysis of fewer than 750 of the donors called V segments functional above 56.7% productive rearrangements and segregating when the between-donor standard deviation exceeded 5%. To diagnose cytomegalovirus status from the catalog of TCR beta chain sequences, a statistical classification framework was built. V and J gene assignment, in a later analysis, came from comparing TCR nucleotide sequences with IMGT/GENE-DB human TR gene sequences. In a later analysis, CDR3 sequences and most-parsimonious VDJ recombination scenarios were assigned using the TCRdist pipeline. A later analysis defined each TCR beta chain by its CDR3 amino acid sequence plus V-gene family, and excluded reads lacking a unique V-gene family. A later analysis removed 592 highly shared, low-generation-probability nucleotide sequences to deal with suspected cross-contamination and a sequencing artifact. In a later analysis, a clonal expansion index for each public chain was calculated from normalized within-repertoire ranks of inferred template counts. In a later analysis, generation probabilities were computed using a VDJ recombination model fitted to out-of-frame rearrangements, and the results were checked against IGoR. A later analysis scored TCR-TCR, TCR-HLA and TCR-CMV co-occurrence with hypergeometric tests, applying a repertoire-size bias correction to TCR pairs. In a later analysis, false discovery rates were estimated by permuting HLA or CMV assignments 20 times. In a later analysis, co-occurring TCRs were grouped using DBSCAN, and TCRdist sequence similarity was added for clustering within HLA-allele-positive subsets. For co-occurrence clustering, repertoires with fewer than 30,000 or more than 120,000 public chains were excluded, along with five or six repertoires with anomalous nucleotide sharing. TCRdb mirrors the immuneACCESS table, restricted to in-frame sequences. Some clones are absent from its copies; in checked studies, under half trace to an unresolved V gene, and the reason for the others is unknown. The V and J calls and clone size are taken from that table; D and trimming were inferred from the DNA. The table for this sample lists hundreds of thousands of clones; about 80% of them were counted only once. The ten most abundant clones make up roughly 0.62% of the sample.

In total, fewer than 750 healthy bone marrow donors made up the cohort. At the time of sampling, all cohort members were nominally healthy, though unrecorded immune exposures were likely present. The donor tested CMV seronegative, placing the donor among the 350 or so seronegative members of the cohort. Every donor gave a peripheral blood sample, and the peripheral blood mononuclear cells from that sample were used for TCR beta sequencing. The Qiagen DNeasy Blood Extraction Kit was used to extract genomic DNA from the blood cell samples. Results and caveats for the whole study, not just this receptor: When HLA alleles, especially DR and DQ, strongly co-occurred, TCR associations were difficult to assign to individual alleles. A further reported finding was that TCR beta sequences accurately predicted the HLA-A and HLA-B alleles for most subjects in the first cohort. The sequencing pipeline was judged likely to have produced a cluster of highly shared sequence variants as a technical artifact. In vitro tests confirmed that a few of the cytomegalovirus-associated TCR beta chains recognize cytomegalovirus antigens. It was suggested by the authors that the approach could potentially be generalized to other disease states and immunological phenotypes. In a later analysis, the rate of TCR association differed among HLA loci, with DRB1 alleles having the most associated TCRs and HLA-C alleles having the fewest. Roughly uniform sequencing depth across donors was assumed in presence/absence analyses, although this assumption may not hold. Correlated functional status among segregating V segments might be attributable to linkage disequilibrium, but an unknown experimental factor could not be ruled out. A later genetic analysis associated a missense DCLRE1C variant with V-gene and J-gene trimming of TCR beta chains, and an independent cohort replicated the association. A later analysis associated about 16,000 TCR beta sequences with specific HLA alleles at a false discovery rate of 0.05. Across donors, most TCR sequences were observed very rarely, whereas some public TCRs were present in many individuals. Roughly 17 rarely observed V segments, including chromosome 9 orphons, were excluded from the earlier analysis of a few hundred of the donors because counts were too low. Some IMGT-functional V segments, including TRBV6-2 and TRBV6-3, could not be told apart with the 87-base-pair reads, so those segments were excluded. Several of the top co-occurrence clusters appeared to be linked to parvovirus B19, influenza, CMV and Epstein-Barr virus, according to a later analysis. In an earlier analysis of about 600 of the donors, most TCR beta V segments appeared in productive rearrangements about 87% or about 30% of the time, broadly matching IMGT annotations. HLA typing was unavailable for some donors at each locus, so association tests used only the typed subset. A later analysis found that HLA-associated TCR beta chains were more clonally expanded and had lower generation probabilities than equally common non-associated chains. According to a later genetic analysis, donors in an Asian-associated ancestry cluster had fewer N-insertions in productive TCRs than the roughly 670-donor mean. The cohort was sequenced for TCR beta chains only, and without alpha or paired-chain data the features that could be detected were limited. In a later analysis, most CMV-associated TCR beta chains were found to appear HLA-restricted, with HLA associations seemingly driven largely by CMV exposure. Immune exposure information for the cohort was limited to CMV serostatus. Cytomegalovirus status was reported to be diagnosed by the classifier with high specificity and sensitivity in both the original and validation cohorts. A total of about 150 TCR beta chains were listed by the study as associated with cytomegalovirus.

The sequenced material came from PBMCs. This TCR came from a young man in good health and CMV-seronegative. Here the chain combines TRBV28 and TRBJ1-1, and perhaps TRBD1 as D gene, on 5 matching bases. The DNA reads TGTGCCAGCAGTTTTTCCTCAGGGCCCGGAACTGAAGCTTTCTTT. Translated, it gives CASSFSSGPGTEAFF.